This T cell receptor beta chain was recovered during a study of long-term antiretroviral therapy in people with HIV. The CDR3 contains 16 residues. Trimming removed 5 bases from V and 7 bases from J; junction bases left unmatched: 15. Per germline, CDR1 LGHNT and CDR2 FRNRAP. At the survey level, the v3.0 immunoSEQ assay was run. Libraries were prepared by immunoSEQ multiplex PCR; TCRdb keeps only in-frame clonotypes and omits some of them. The repertoire holds over 25,000 clones, 90% to 97% seen once, with over 2% in the top ten. This sequence originates from a man aged 25-45 years with HIV. The rearrangement uses TRBV12-5 and TRBJ1-2; 8 bases map to TRBD1. The sequencing used unsorted PBMCs, collected approximately 6.5 years after starting antiretroviral therapy. This CDR3 is CASGHGQGKIVRGYTF. CDR3 nucleotides: TGTGCTAGTGGTCACGGACAGGGCAAAATCGTACGTGGCTACACCTTC.